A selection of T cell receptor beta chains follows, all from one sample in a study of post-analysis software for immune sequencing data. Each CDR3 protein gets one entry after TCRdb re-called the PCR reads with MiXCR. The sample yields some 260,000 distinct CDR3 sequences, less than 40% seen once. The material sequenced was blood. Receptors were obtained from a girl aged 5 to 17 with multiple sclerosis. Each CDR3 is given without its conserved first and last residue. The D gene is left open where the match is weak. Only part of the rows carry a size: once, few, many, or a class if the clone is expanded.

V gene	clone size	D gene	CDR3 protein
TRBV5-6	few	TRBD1	ASSLAGQGSYEQY
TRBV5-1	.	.	ASRNSWGRVDGYT
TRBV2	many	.	ASRGVEQF
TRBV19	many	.	ASSILNGDGIQY
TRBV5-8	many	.	ASSLAGQSYEQY
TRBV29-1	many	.	SVRPRGRYNEQF
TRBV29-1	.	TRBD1	SVEGTGIPYGYT
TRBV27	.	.	ASSPGTTQVKKLF
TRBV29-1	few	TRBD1	SVEGDRDLISYEQY
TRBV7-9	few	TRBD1	ASSLGVTGVEDEKLF
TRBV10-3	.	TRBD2	AISPGGERERFDEQY
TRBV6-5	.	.	ASSCLQGNTEAF
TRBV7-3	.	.	ASSQGGHQETQY
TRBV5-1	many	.	ASSIDSNANYGYT
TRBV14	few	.	ASSHATEAF
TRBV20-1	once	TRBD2	SARDRGGTFYEQY
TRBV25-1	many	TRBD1	ASSGGTGGVPTNEKLF
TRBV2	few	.	ASSEALGPTEAF
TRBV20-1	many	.	SAGTRSTDTQY
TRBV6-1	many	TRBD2	ASSLTSGGFSSGANVLT
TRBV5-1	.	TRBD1	ASSMTGINTGELF
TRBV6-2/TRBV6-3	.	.	ASRNREGTEAF
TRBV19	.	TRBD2	ASSILGGRAETQY
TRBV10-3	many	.	AIEGGIGYT
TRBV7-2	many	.	ASSFGDISSQPQH
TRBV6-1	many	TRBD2	ATVSGRMDTQY
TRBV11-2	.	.	ASSGLRYNEQH
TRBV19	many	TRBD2	ASSTSLGGAYNEQF
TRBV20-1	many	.	SARDLRLLSYEQY